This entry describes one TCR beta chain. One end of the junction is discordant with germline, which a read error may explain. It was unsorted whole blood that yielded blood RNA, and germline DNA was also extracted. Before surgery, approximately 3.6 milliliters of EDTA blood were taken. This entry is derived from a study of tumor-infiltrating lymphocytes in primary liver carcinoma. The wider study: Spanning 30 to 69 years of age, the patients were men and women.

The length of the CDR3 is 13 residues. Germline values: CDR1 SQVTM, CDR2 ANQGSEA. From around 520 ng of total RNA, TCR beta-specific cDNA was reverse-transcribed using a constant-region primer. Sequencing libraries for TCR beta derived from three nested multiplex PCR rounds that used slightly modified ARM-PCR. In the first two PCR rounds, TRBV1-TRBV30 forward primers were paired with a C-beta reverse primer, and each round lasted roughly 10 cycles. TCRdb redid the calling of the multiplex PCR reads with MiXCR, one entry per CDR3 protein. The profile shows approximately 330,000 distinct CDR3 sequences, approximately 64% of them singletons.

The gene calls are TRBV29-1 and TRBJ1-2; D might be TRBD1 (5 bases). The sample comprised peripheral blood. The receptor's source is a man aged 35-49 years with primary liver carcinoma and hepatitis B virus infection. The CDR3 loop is CTVEEAQGYGYTF. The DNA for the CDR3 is TGCACCGTTGAAGAGGCGCAGGGCTATGGCTACACCTTC.